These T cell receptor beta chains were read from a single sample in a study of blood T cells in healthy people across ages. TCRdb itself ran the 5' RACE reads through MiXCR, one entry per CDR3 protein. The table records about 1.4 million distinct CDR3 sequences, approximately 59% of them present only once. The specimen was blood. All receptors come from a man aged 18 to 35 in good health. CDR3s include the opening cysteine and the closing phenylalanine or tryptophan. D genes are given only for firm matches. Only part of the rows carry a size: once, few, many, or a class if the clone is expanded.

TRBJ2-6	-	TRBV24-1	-	TGTGCCACCAGTGATCCCCACCGGCGCTCTGGGGCCAACGTCCTGACTTTC	CATSDPHRRSGANVLTF
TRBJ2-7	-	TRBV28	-	TGTGCCAGCAGTTTCAGGAACGAGCAGTACTTC	CASSFRNEQYF
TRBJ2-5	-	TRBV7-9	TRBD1	TGTGCCAGCAGCCTTACGGGACAGAAAGAGACCCAGTACTTC	CASSLTGQKETQYF
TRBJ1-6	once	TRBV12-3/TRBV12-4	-	TGTGCCAGCAGTTTGAGGGTCAGGGTGAACTCACCCCTCCACTTT	CASSLRVRVNSPLHF
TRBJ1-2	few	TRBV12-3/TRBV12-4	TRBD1	TGTGCCAGCGAAAGAATTACAGGGGTGGCCAGCTATGGCTACACCTTC	CASERITGVASYGYTF
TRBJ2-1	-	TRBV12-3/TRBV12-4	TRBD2	TGTGCCAGCCACCTTCTAGCGGGGGCCTACAATGAGCAGTTCTTC	CASHLLAGAYNEQFF
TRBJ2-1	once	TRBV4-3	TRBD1	TGCGCCAGCAGCCCACGACAGGGGAGATGGAATGAGCAGTTCTTC	CASSPRQGRWNEQFF
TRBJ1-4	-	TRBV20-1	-	TGCAGTGCAGTCGCAGGCAGGACGCTGTTTTTT	CSAVAGRTLFF
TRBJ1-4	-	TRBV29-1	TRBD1	TGCAGCGCCGGACAGGCTAATGAAAAACTGTTTTTT	CSAGQANEKLFF
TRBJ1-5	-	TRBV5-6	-	TGTGCCAGCAGCGGCAGGGTCAGCAATCAGCCCCAGCATTTT	CASSGRVSNQPQHF
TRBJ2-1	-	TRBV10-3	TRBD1	TGTGCCATCAGTGAGTCGATACAGGGGGCCTACAATGAGCAGTTCTTC	CAISESIQGAYNEQFF
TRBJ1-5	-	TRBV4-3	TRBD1	TGCGCCAGCAGCCAATCGCGGACAGGGGGCAATCAGCCCCAGCATTTT	CASSQSRTGGNQPQHF
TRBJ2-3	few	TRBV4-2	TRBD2	TGTGCCAGCAGCCAAGATCCCCGGTTAATCGGGAGGGCTGGAGATACGCAGTATTTT	CASSQDPRLIGRAGDTQYF
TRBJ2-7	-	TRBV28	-	TGTGCCATCCGGGAACACTACGAGCAGTACTTC	CAIREHYEQYF
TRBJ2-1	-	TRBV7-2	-	TGTGCCAGCAGCTTAGTGCGGTACAGGGCTGGTGAGCAGTTCTTC	CASSLVRYRAGEQFF
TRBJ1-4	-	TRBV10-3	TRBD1	TGTGCCATCAGTGCTCAGTTGGGACAGGGTGTTGAAAAACTGTTTTTT	CAISAQLGQGVEKLFF
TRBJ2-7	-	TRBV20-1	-	TGCAGTGCTAGAGTGATTCCCTACGAGCAGTACTTC	CSARVIPYEQYF
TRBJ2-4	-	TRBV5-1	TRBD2	TGCGCCAGCAGCTTGCTCGGTCTAGCGGGAGGGTTGGACATTCAGTACTTC	CASSLLGLAGGLDIQYF
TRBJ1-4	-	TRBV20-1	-	TGCAGTGCTAGAGACATCGTGGGGAGTGAAAAACTGTTTTTT	CSARDIVGSEKLFF
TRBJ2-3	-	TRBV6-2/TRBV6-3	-	TGTGCCAGCAACCCGGGACCCGGGGATACGCAGTATTTT	CASNPGPGDTQYF
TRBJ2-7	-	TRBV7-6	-	TGTGCCAGCAGCTTAACCGACAGGCCGGACTACGAGCAGTACTTC	CASSLTDRPDYEQYF
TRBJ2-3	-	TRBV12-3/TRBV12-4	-	TGTGCCAGCAGTACGACAGGATGGGGCACAGATACGCAGTATTTT	CASSTTGWGTDTQYF
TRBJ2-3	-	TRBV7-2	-	TGTGCCGGCAACACAATGGGGGCAGATACGCAGTATTTT	CAGNTMGADTQYF
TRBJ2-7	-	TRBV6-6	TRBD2	TGTGCCAGCAGTTCCGGGACTAGCGAACACTACGAGCAGTACTTC	CASSSGTSEHYEQYF
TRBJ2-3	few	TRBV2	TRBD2	TGTGCCAGCAGTGTTGACGGGGGGGCCCTAGATACGCAGTATTTT	CASSVDGGALDTQYF
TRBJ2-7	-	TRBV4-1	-	TGCGCCAGCAGCAGTCCCGGGACAACACACTCCTACGAGCAGTACTTC	CASSSPGTTHSYEQYF
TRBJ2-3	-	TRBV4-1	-	TGCGCCAGCAGCCAAGTAAGGACAGACTACACAGATACGCAGTATTTT	CASSQVRTDYTDTQYF
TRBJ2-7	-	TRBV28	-	TGTGCCAACAGTGTTGGCTACTCCTACGAGCAGTACTTC	CANSVGYSYEQYF
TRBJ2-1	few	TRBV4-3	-	TGCGCCAGCAGCCAAGATAGGGGGAGCTCCTACAATGAGCAGTTCTTC	CASSQDRGSSYNEQFF
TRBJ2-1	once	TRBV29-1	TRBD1	TGCAGCGTTGTTGGGACCGACAGGGGGGACAATGAGCAGTTCTTC	CSVVGTDRGDNEQFF
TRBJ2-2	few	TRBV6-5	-	TGTGCCAGCAGTTACTCGTACGTCACCGGGGAGCTGTTTTTT	CASSYSYVTGELFF
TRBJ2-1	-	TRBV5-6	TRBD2	TGTGCCAGCAGTGGTAGGCTAGCGGGGGGTTACAATGAGCAGTTCTTC	CASSGRLAGGYNEQFF
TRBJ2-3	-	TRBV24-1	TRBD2	TGTGCCACCAGCGAGAGCGGGGGAGGAACAGATACGCAGTATTTT	CATSESGGGTDTQYF
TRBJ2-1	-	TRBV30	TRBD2	TGTGCCTGGAGTGGAATAGCGGGAGGATCCTACAATGAGCAGTTCTTC	CAWSGIAGGSYNEQFF
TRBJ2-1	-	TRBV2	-	TGTGCCAGCAGTGAAGTCAGGGCTTACAATGAGCAGTTCTTC	CASSEVRAYNEQFF
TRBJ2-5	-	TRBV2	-	TGTGCCAGCAGTGCCCAACAGGGTGGGACCCAGTACTTC	CASSAQQGGTQYF
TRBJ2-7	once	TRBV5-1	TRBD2	TGCGCCAGCAGAGGGGATAGCGGGAGGACCTACGAGCAGTACTTC	CASRGDSGRTYEQYF
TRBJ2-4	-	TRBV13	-	TGTGCCAGCAGCTTAGCAGGGACGGGGGAAAACATTCAGTACTTC	CASSLAGTGENIQYF
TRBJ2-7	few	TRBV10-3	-	TGTGCCACGGGACAAGCGGGCCACGAGCAGTACTTC	CATGQAGHEQYF
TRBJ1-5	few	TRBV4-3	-	TGCGCCAGCAGCCAAGATTTACCGAGCAATCAGCCCCAGCATTTT	CASSQDLPSNQPQHF
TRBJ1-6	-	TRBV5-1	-	TGCGCCAGCAGCTTGGAACCGGCTGACTATAATTCACCCCTCCACTTT	CASSLEPADYNSPLHF
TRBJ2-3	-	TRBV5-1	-	TGCGCCAGCAGCCCACGACCAGCGAGCTACACAGATACGCAGTATTTT	CASSPRPASYTDTQYF
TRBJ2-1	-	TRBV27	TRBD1	TGTGCCAGCAGTTTCCGGGACAGCCCTTACAATGAGCAGTTCTTC	CASSFRDSPYNEQFF
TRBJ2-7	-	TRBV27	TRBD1	TGTGCCAGCAGTTTACAGGCAGGGGGCTTCTACGAGCAGTACTTC	CASSLQAGGFYEQYF
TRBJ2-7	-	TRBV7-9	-	TGTGCCAGCAGCTTGGGGGGCGCAGCTAACGAGCAGTACTTC	CASSLGGAANEQYF